This entry is about one T cell receptor (beta chain). This sample is part of a study of blood T cell repertoires in COVID-19. Study as a whole: T cells, B-cell-depleted T cells, or PBMCs provided the cDNA or gDNA that served as material.

The protocol was immunoSEQ multiplex PCR, while the TCRdb copy is restricted to in-frame clones and leaves out a portion. In the table there are about 200,000 clones, roughly 86% of which are singletons. The CDR3 has 16 residues. Trimming at V came to 0 bases and at J to 5 bases, leaving 6 bases not matched to a gene. Germline-derived CDR1 and CDR2 are LGHDT and YNNKEL (reference sequence). V is TRBV3-1 (or the pseudogene TRBV3-2) and J is TRBJ2-5; 10 nucleotides line up with TRBD2. Sequenced material: PBMCs or T cells enriched from blood (not recorded which). The receptor comes from a man aged 40-49 years with acute COVID-19. CDR3 sequence: CASSQEASGSQETQYF. The CDR3 DNA sequence: TGTGCCAGCAGCCAAGAGGCTAGCGGGAGTCAGGAGACCCAGTACTTC.